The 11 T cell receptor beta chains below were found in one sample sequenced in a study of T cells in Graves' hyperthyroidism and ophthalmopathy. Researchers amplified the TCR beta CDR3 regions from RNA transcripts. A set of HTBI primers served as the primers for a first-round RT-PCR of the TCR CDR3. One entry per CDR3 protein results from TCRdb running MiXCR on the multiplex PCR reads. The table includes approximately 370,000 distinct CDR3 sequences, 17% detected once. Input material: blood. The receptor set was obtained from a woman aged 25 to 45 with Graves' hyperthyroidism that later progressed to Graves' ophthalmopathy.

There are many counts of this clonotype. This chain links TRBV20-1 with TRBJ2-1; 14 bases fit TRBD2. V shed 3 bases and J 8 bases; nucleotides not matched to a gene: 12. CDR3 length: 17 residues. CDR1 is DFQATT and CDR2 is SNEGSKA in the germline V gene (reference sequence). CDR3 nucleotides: TGCAGTGCTAGCTCTACCGGGACTAGCGGGGGTGTTGATGAGCAGTTCTTC. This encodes CSASSTGTSGGVDEQFF.

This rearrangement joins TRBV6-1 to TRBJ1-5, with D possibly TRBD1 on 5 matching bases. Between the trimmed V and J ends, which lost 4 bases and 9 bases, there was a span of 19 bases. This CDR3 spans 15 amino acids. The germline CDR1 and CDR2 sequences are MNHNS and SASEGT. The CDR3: CASSGNGGVSWPQHF. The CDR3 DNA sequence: TGTGCCAGCAGTGGGAACGGGGGGGTATCATGGCCCCAGCATTTT.

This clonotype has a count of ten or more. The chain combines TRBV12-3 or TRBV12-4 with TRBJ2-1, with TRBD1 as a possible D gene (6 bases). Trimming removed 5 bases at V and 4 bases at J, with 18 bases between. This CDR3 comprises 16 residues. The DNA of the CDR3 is TGTGCCAGCAGTACCCGGGACATCGCTGGGTACAATGAGCAGTTCTTC. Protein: CASSTRDIAGYNEQFF.

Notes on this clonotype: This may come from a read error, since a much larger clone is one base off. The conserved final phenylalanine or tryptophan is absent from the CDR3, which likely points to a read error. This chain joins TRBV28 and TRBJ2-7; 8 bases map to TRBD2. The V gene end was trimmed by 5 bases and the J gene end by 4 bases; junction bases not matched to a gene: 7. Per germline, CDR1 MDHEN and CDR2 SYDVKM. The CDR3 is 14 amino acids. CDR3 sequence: CASSPGTRAYEQYL. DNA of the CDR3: TGTGCCAGCAGTCCCGGGACTAGAGCGTACGAGCAGTACCTC.

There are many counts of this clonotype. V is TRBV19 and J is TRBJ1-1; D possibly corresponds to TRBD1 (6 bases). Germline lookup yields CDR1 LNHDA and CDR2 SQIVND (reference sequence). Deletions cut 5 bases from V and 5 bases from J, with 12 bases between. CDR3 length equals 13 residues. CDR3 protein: CASSAQGNTEAFF. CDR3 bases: TGTGCCAGTAGTGCACAGGGAAATACTGAAGCTTTCTTT.

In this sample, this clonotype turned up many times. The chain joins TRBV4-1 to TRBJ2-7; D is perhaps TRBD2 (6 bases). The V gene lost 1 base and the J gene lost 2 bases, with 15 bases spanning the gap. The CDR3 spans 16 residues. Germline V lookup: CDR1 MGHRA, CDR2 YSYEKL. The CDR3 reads CASSQVWSGLTYEQYF. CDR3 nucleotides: TGCGCCAGCAGCCAAGTTTGGTCGGGACTCACCTACGAGCAGTACTTC.

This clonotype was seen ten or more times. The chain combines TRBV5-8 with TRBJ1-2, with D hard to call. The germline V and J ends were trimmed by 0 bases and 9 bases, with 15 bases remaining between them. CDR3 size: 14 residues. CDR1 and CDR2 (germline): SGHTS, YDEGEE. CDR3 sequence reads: CASSLDTASKSYTF. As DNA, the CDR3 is TGTGCCAGCAGCTTGGATACAGCCTCTAAGAGCTACACCTTC.

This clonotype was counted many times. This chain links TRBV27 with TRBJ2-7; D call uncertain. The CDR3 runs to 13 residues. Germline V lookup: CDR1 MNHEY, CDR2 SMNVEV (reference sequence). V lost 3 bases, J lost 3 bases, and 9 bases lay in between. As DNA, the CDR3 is TGTGCCAGCAGTTTTGGGTCACTCTACGAGCAGTACTTC. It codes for CASSFGSLYEQYF.

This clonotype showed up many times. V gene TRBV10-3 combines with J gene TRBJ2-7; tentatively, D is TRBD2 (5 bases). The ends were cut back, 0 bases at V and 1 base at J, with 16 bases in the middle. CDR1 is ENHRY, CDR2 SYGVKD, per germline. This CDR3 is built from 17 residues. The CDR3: CAISESMRNGISYEQYF. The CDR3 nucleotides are TGTGCCATCAGTGAGTCGATGCGCAACGGGATTTCCTACGAGCAGTACTTC.

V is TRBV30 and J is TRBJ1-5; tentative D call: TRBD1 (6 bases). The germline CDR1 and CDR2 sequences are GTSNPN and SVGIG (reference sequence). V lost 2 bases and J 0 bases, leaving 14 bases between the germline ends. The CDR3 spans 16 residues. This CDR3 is CAWSSGQSYSNQPQHF. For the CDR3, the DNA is TGTGCCTGGAGTTCCGGACAGTCCTATAGCAATCAGCCCCAGCATTTT.

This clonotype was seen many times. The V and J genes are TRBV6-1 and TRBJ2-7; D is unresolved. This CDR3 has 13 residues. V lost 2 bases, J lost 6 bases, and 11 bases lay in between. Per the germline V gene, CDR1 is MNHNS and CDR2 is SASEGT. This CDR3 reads CASSELVFFEQYF. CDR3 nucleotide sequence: TGTGCCAGCAGTGAACTAGTATTCTTCGAGCAGTACTTC.